Listed here are 4 T cell receptor beta chains from one sample, sequenced in a study of radiation and T cells in renal cell carcinoma. Specified time point: blood 2 weeks post-SBRT. Treatment noted: 15 Gy SBRT to primary tumor, nephrectomy 4 weeks later. Sequencing used immunoSEQ multiplex PCR; TCRdb keeps in-frame clones, though not all of them. The sample has some 72,000 clones, more than 75% seen once; the top ten hold 5.8%. The sequences come from blood, collected from a patient whose treatment included radiotherapy and nephrectomy. The receptors here all came from a man aged 55 to 70 with renal cell carcinoma.

This chain joins TRBV6-4 and TRBJ2-7; 7 nucleotides agree with TRBD2. The CDR3 runs to 14 residues. V lost 5 bases, J lost 0 bases, and 4 bases stayed unmatched. Germline lookup yields CDR1 MRHNA and CDR2 SNTAGT. CDR3 coding DNA: TGTGCCAGCAGTCTCGAGCGGGACTCCTACGAGCAGTACTTC. It yields the protein CASSLERDSYEQYF.

The gene calls are TRBV4-3 and TRBJ2-2; D perhaps matches TRBD2 (6 bases). The germline V and J ends were trimmed by 4 bases and 0 bases, with 9 bases remaining between them. The CDR3 length is 15 residues. Germline CDR1 is LGHNA and CDR2 is YSLEER. The DNA for the CDR3 is TGCGCCAGCAGCCCACGGGGGTCGAACACCGGGGAGCTGTTTTTT. Translated, it gives CASSPRGSNTGELFF.

The rearrangement links TRBV4-2 to TRBJ2-7; D not certain. The germline V and J ends were trimmed by 1 base and 7 bases, with 5 bases remaining between them. Germline values: CDR1 LGHNA, CDR2 YNFKEQ. This CDR3 region has 11 residues. This chain's CDR3 is CASSQGREQYF. The CDR3 nucleotides are TGTGCCAGCAGCCAAGGACGGGAGCAGTACTTC.

The genes are TRBV10-2 and TRBJ1-5; 9 nucleotides line up with TRBD1. Germline trimming cut 8 bases from V and 10 bases from J; bases unmatched to any gene: 9. Germline lookup yields CDR1 WSHSY and CDR2 SAAADI. This CDR3 comprises 13 residues. The CDR3 loop is CASLGQGNEPQHF. CDR3 in DNA: TGCGCCAGCCTGGGACAGGGAAACGAACCCCAGCATTTT.